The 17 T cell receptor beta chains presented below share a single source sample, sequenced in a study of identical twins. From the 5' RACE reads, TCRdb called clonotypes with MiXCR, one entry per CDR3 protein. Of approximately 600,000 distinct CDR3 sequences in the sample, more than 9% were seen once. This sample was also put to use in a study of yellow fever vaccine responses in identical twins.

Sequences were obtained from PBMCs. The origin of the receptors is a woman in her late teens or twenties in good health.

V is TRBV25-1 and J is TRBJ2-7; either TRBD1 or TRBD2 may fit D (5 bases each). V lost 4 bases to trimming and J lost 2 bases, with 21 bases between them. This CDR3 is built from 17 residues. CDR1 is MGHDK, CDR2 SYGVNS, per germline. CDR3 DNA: TGTGCCAGCAGTGCTTTCACCCGAGGGACGGAGACCTACGAGCAGTACTTC. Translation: CASSAFTRGTETYEQYF.

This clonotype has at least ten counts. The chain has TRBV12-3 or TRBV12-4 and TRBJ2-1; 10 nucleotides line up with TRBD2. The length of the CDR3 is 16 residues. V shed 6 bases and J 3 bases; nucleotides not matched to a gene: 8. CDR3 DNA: TGTGCCAGCAGCCCCGTAGCGGGAGGCAGCTACAATGAGCAGTTCTTC. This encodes CASSPVAGGSYNEQFF.

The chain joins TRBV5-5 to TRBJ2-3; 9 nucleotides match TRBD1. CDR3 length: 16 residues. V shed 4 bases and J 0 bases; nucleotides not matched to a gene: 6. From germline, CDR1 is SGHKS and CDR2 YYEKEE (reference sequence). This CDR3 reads CASSGRQGGSTDTQYF. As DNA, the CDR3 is TGTGCCAGCAGCGGAAGACAGGGGGGCAGCACAGATACGCAGTATTTT.

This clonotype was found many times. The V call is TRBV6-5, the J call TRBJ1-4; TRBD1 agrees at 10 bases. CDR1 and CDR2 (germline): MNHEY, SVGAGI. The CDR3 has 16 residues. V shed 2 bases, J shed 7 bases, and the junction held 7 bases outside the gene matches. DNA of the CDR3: TGTGCCAGCAGTTACCGGATGACAGGGGGCGGTGAAAAACTGTTTTTT. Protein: CASSYRMTGGGEKLFF.

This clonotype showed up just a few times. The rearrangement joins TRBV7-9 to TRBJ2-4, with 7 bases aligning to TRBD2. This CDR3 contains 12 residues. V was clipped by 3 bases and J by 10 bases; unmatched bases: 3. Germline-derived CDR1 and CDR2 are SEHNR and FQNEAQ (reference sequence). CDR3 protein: CASSLAGVIQYF. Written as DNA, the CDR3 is TGTGCCAGCAGCTTGGCGGGGGTGATTCAGTACTTC.

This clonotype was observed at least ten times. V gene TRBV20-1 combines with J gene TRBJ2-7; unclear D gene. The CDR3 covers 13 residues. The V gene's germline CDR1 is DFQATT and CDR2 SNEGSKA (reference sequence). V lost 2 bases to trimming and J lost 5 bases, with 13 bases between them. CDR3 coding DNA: TGCAGTGCTAGATACAGTATCCCCCACGAGCAGTACTTC. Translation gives CSARYSIPHEQYF.

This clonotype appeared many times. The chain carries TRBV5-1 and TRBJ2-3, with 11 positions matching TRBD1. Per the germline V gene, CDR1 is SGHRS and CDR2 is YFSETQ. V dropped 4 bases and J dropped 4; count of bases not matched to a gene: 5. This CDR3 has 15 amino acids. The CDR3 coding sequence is TGCGCCAGCAGCCCCGGGGGACAGGGGGCAGATACGCAGTATTTT. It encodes CASSPGGQGADTQYF.

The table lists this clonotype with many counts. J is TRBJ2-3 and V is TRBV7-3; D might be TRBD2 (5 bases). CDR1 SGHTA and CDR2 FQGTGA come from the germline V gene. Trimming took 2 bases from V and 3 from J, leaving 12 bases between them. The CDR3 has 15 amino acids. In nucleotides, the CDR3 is TGTGCCAGCAGCTTATATTTCGGGAATACAGATACGCAGTATTTT. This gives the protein CASSLYFGNTDTQYF.

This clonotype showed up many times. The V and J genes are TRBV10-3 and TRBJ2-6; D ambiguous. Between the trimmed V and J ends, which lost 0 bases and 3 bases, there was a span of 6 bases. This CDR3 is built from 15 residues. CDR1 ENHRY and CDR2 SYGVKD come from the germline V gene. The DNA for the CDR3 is TGTGCCATCAGTGAGTCTGGAAATGGGGCCAACGTCCTGACTTTC. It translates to CAISESGNGANVLTF.

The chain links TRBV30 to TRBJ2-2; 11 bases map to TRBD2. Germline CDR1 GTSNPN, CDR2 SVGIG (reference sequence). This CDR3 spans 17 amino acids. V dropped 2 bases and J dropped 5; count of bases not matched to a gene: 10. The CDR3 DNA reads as TGTGCCTGGAGTAAAATATATAGCGGGAGGGGGACCGGGGAGCTGTTTTTT. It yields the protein CAWSKIYSGRGTGELFF.

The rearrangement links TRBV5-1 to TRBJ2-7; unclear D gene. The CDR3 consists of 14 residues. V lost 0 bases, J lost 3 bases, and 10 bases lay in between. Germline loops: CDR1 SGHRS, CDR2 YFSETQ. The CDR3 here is CASSLGPVGYEQYF. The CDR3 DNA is TGCGCCAGCAGCTTGGGTCCTGTGGGCTACGAGCAGTACTTC. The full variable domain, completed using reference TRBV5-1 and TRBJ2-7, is KAGVTQTPRYLIKTRGQQVTLSCSPISGHRSVSWYQQTPGQGLQFLFEYFSETQRNKGNFPGRFSGRQFSNSRSEMNVSTLELGDSALYLCASSLGPVGYEQYFGPGTRLTVT.

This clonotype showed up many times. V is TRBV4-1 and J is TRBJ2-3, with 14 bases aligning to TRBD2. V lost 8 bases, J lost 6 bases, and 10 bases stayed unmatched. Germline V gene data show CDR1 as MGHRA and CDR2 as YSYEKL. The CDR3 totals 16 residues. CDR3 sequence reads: CASSHGLAGGVDTQYF. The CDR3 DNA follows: TGCGCCAGCTCCCACGGACTAGCGGGAGGAGTGGATACGCAGTATTTT.

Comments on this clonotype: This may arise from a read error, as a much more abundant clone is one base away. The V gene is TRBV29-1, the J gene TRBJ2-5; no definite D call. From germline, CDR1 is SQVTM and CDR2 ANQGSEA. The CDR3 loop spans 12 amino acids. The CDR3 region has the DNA TGCAGCGTTGTGGGCGCGGATGAGACCAAGTACTTC. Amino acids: CSVVGADETKYF.

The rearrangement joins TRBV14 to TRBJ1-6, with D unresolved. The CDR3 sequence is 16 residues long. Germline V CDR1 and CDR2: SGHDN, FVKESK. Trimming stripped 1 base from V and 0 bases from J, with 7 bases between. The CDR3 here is CASSQAGSSYNSPLHF. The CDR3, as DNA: TGTGCCAGCAGCCAAGCGGGGAGCTCCTATAATTCACCCCTCCACTTT.

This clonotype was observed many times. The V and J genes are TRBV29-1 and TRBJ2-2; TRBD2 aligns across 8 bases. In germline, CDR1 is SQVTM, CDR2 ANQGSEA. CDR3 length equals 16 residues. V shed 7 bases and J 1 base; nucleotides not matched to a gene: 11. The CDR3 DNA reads TGCAGCGCCACGGTGGGCGGGGGGATGAACACCGGGGAGCTGTTTTTT. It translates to CSATVGGGMNTGELFF.

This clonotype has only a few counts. The CDR3 region is CASSYPRGTSGGADTGELFF. The CDR3 coding sequence is TGTGCCAGCAGTTACCCCCGGGGGACTAGCGGGGGGGCGGACACCGGGGAGCTGTTTTTT. This chain uses TRBV6-2 or TRBV6-3 with TRBJ2-2; TRBD2 matches at 16 bases. Germline V CDR1 and CDR2: MNHEY, SVGEGT. Trimming removed 2 bases from V and 3 bases from J; junction bases left unmatched: 9. This CDR3 contains 20 residues.

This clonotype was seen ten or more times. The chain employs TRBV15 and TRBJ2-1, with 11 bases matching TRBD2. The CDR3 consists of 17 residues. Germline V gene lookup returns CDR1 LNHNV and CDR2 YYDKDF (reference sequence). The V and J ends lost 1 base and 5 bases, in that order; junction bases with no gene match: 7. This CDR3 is CATSRGTSGLPHNEQFF. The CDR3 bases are TGTGCCACCAGCAGAGGGACTAGCGGGCTCCCGCACAATGAGCAGTTCTTC.